These T cell receptor beta chains were read from a single sample in a study of blood T cell repertoires in COVID-19. The repertoire was sequenced with immunoSEQ multiplex PCR; TCRdb's copy has only in-frame clones and lacks some. Of 130,000 or so clones detected, over 80% appear once; the ten largest clones hold 2% to 3%. Source material: peripheral blood. The source of these receptors is a man aged 50 to 59 with active COVID-19. Each CDR3 is given with its conserved first and last residue.

j_call v_call cdr3_aa
TRBJ1-1 TRBV7-2 CASRTPGHRAMNTEAFF
TRBJ2-1 TRBV2 CASSEPTGGPFYEQFF
TRBJ2-3 TRBV4-1 CASSRNVGFGGEDTQYF
TRBJ2-3 TRBV6-6 CASTRETGLRDTQYF
TRBJ1-5 TRBV18 CASSPPGVSNQPQHF
TRBJ2-3 TRBV5-4 CASSPSGGSTDTQYF
TRBJ2-3 TRBV10-3 CAISESAAFNTQYF
TRBJ1-2 TRBV6-4 CASSPDRNYGYTF
TRBJ2-3 TRBV4-1 CASSHPGQSTDTQYF
TRBJ1-1 TRBV5-6 CASSPSQGMGLNTEAFF
TRBJ1-4 TRBV5-1 CASSWGSGEWNEKLFF
TRBJ1-2 TRBV6-1 CASSESGLYGYTF
TRBJ2-1 TRBV7-3 CASSETSGRGEQFF